These 25 T cell receptor beta chains originate from one sample sequenced in a study of vaccination and CD4 T cells after COVID-19. The antigens for these receptors are not known. Described treatment: 10-day PBMC culture with coronavirus spike peptide pools or control peptides (ViraFEST assay). It was before the COVID-19 pandemic (2011-2018) that the unexposed donor's CD4+ T cells were collected. Cultured CD4+ T-cell DNA underwent Oncomine TCR Beta short-read sequencing. Genomic DNA was isolated from CD4+ T cells that had been cultured. From the PCR reads, TCRdb called clonotypes with MiXCR, one entry per CDR3 protein. This repertoire shows more than 8,500 distinct CDR3 sequences, about two fifths found once; its top ten account for 20% to 30%. The specimen sequenced was CD4+ T cells from blood, cultured in vitro. These TCRs come from a human donor in good health.

With regard to this clonotype: At one end the junction does not follow the germline gene, possibly because of a read error. The V call is TRBV20-1, the J call TRBJ1-2; the D is unclear. This CDR3 region has 11 residues. From germline, CDR1 is DFQATT and CDR2 SNEGSKA (reference sequence). The CDR3 is CSARDSPYPSF. For the CDR3, the DNA is TGCAGTGCTAGAGATTCCCCCTATCCATCCTTC.

This chain uses TRBV29-1 with TRBJ1-1, with 8 bases fitting TRBD1. The germline V gene encodes CDR1 SQVTM and CDR2 ANQGSEA. This CDR3 comprises 12 residues. The V and J ends lost 6 bases and 3 bases, in that order; junction bases with no gene match: 3. The DNA for the CDR3 is TGCAGCGTGCAGGGGGCGGACACTGAAGCTTTCTTT. This encodes CSVQGADTEAFF.

This sequence joins TRBV11-3 and TRBJ2-3; D perhaps matches TRBD2 (5 bases). There are 15 residues in the CDR3. Trimming took off 4 bases at V and 7 bases at J, with 18 bases between the two ends. Germline V lookup: CDR1 SGHNT, CDR2 YENEEA. The CDR3 here is CASSSRADRRNTQYF. The CDR3 region has the DNA TGTGCCAGCAGCTCCCGAGCGGATAGGCGGAATACGCAGTATTTT.

The V and J genes are TRBV6-1 and TRBJ2-1, with 7 bases aligning to TRBD1. V lost 3 bases and J lost 1; bases outside the gene matches: 6. CDR3 size: 16 residues. Germline V CDR1 and CDR2: MNHNS, SASEGT. CDR3 in DNA: TGTGCCAGCAGTGAGTCGACAGGGTTTTCCTACAATGAGCAGTTCTTC. It codes for CASSESTGFSYNEQFF.

The table lists this clonotype with a few counts. The chain's CDR3 is CASSSRPEGYTF. Written as DNA, the CDR3 is TGTGCCAGCAGTTCCCGCCCGGAGGGCTACACCTTC. This chain uses TRBV28 with TRBJ1-2; D ambiguous. CDR3 length: 12 amino acids. Per germline, CDR1 MDHEN and CDR2 SYDVKM. Trimming shortened V by 4 bases and J by 8 bases, and 11 bases separated the two germline ends.

This clonotype was observed a few times. In DNA form, the CDR3 reads TGTGCCTGGAAGAAAAGGGACAGCTGGTGGTATGGCTACACCTTC. Its protein product is CAWKKRDSWWYGYTF. This rearrangement joins TRBV30 to TRBJ1-2, with TRBD1 matching over 7 bases. CDR3 size: 15 residues. Germline values: CDR1 GTSNPN, CDR2 SVGIG (reference sequence). Trimming took 4 bases from V and 5 from J; bases not matched to a gene: 13. The whole variable domain, remainder taken from reference TRBV30 and TRBJ1-2, is SQTIHQWPATLVQPVGSPLSLECTVEGTSNPNLYWYRQAAGRGLQLLFYSVGIGQISSEVPQNLSASRPQDRQFILSSKKLLLSDSGFYLCAWKKRDSWWYGYTFGSGTRLTVV.

In its sample, this clonotype was seen a few times. J is TRBJ2-7 and V is TRBV20-1; TRBD1 agrees at 8 bases. CDR1 DFQATT and CDR2 SNEGSKA come from the germline V gene (reference sequence). The CDR3 totals 14 residues. V dropped 5 bases and J dropped 3; count of bases not matched to a gene: 9. CDR3 region: CSAVPTGAYYEQYF. CDR3 in DNA: TGCAGTGCTGTCCCGACAGGGGCGTACTACGAGCAGTACTTC.

The V and J genes are TRBV7-8 and TRBJ2-7; 7 bases line up with TRBD1. This CDR3 spans 15 amino acids. Trimming at V came to 1 base and at J to 1 base, leaving 4 bases not matched to a gene. CDR1 and CDR2 (germline): SGHVS, FQNEAQ. CDR3 nucleotide sequence: TGTGCCAGCAGCTTAGGAATGGGACAGTCCTACGAGCAGTACTTC. This translates into CASSLGMGQSYEQYF.

CDR3 nucleotides: TGTGCCAGCAGCAAATGTCTAGCGGGGAGACGACTTTACGAGCAGTACTTC. This translates into CASSKCLAGRRLYEQYF. The V call is TRBV21-1, the J call TRBJ2-7; the table's TRBD2 call for D was not verified on the DNA. TRBV21-1 is reported as a pseudogene. This CDR3 spans 17 amino acids.

The chain is built from TRBV28 and TRBJ1-5; no firm D call. V was shortened by 3 bases and J by 2 bases, with 8 bases between the two germline ends. Looked up from germline, CDR1 is MDHEN and CDR2 is SYDVKM. The CDR3 runs 14 residues. The CDR3 is CASSFSSGNQPQHF. The CDR3 bases are TGTGCCAGCAGTTTTAGTTCCGGCAATCAGCCCCAGCATTTT.

The V gene is TRBV5-1, the J gene TRBJ2-3; D gene unclear. The length of the CDR3 is 15 residues. Germline-derived CDR1 and CDR2 are SGHRS and YFSETQ. V was cut by 3 bases and J by 4 bases, with 15 bases left in between. Here the CDR3 DNA reads TGCGCCAGCAGCTCAGACGGATTCGGCCCAGATACGCAGTATTTT. Its protein is CASSSDGFGPDTQYF.

V is TRBV6-5 and J is TRBJ2-6; D is unresolved. V lost 4 bases and J lost 0, with 4 bases in between. The CDR3 runs to 14 residues. Germline V gene lookup returns CDR1 MNHEY and CDR2 SVGAGI. The CDR3 loop reads CASSLLSGANVLTF. DNA for the CDR3: TGTGCCAGCAGTTTGCTCTCTGGGGCCAACGTCCTGACTTTC.

The chain links TRBV28 to TRBJ1-2; D gene uncertain. Trimming took 8 bases from V and 0 from J, leaving 7 bases between them. From germline, CDR1 is MDHEN and CDR2 SYDVKM. The CDR3 consists of 12 residues. CDR3: CASSRPNYGYTF. In DNA, the CDR3 is TGTGCCAGCTCCCGACCTAACTATGGCTACACCTTC.

CDR3 sequence: CASSSQGAGEQYF. The CDR3 DNA sequence: TGTGCCAGCAGCTCGCAGGGGGCGGGCGAGCAGTACTTC. V gene TRBV7-3 combines with J gene TRBJ2-7; 8 positions agree with TRBD1. V was pared by 4 bases and J by 6 bases, with 5 bases of the junction left unmatched. This CDR3 has 13 amino acids. Germline loops: CDR1 SGHTA, CDR2 FQGTGA.

V and J are TRBV29-1 and TRBJ1-2; 7 positions match TRBD1. In germline, CDR1 is SQVTM, CDR2 ANQGSEA. V shed 7 bases, J shed 4 bases, and the junction held 6 bases outside the gene matches. The CDR3 is 12 residues long. Written as DNA, the CDR3 is TGCAGCGCTACGACAGGGTCCTATGGCTACACCTTC. Its translation: CSATTGSYGYTF.

This clonotype was seen a few times. The chain uses TRBV6-4 and TRBJ2-3, with D perhaps being TRBD1 or TRBD2 (5 bases each). The ends were cut back, 5 bases at V and 6 bases at J, with 15 bases in the middle. This CDR3 is built from 14 residues. The germline V gene has CDR1 MRHNA and CDR2 SNTAGT. The CDR3 spells CASSTAPGLDTQYF. CDR3 in DNA: TGTGCCAGCAGTACCGCCCCGGGGCTGGATACGCAGTATTTT.

The genes are TRBV7-3 and TRBJ2-7; 13 bases map to TRBD2. The CDR3 has 18 amino acids. J gave up 7 bases and V 1 base, and 13 bases lay outside the gene matches. The germline V gene has CDR1 SGHTA and CDR2 FQGTGA. The CDR3 sequence is CASSLIASTSGRAGEQYF. The DNA of the CDR3 is TGTGCCAGCAGCTTAATTGCCTCTACTAGCGGGAGGGCCGGGGAGCAGTACTTC.

The V gene is TRBV27, the J gene TRBJ2-7; the D gene is possibly TRBD1 (6 bases). From germline, CDR1 is MNHEY and CDR2 SMNVEV (reference sequence). This CDR3 is built from 14 residues. The ends were cut back, 1 base at V and 3 bases at J, with 10 bases in the middle. The CDR3 DNA reads TGTGCCAGCAGTTTATTCGGACAGAACTACGAGCAGTACTTC. Amino acid sequence: CASSLFGQNYEQYF.

The table lists this clonotype with a few counts. This rearrangement joins TRBV15 to TRBJ1-6, with a possible D match to TRBD1 (6 bases). V lost 1 base, J lost 5 bases, and 9 bases lay in between. The CDR3 has 15 amino acids. From germline, CDR1 is LNHNV and CDR2 YYDKDF (reference sequence). CDR3 amino acids: CATSRVRQDNSPLHF. The CDR3 DNA is TGTGCCACCAGCAGAGTGCGACAGGATAATTCACCCCTCCACTTT.

A few counts support this clonotype. This sequence joins TRBV20-1 and TRBJ1-6; D remains unclear. V was pared by 0 bases and J by 6 bases, with 15 bases between. This CDR3 is 16 amino acids long. CDR1 and CDR2 from the germline V gene are DFQATT and SNEGSKA (reference sequence). The CDR3, as DNA: TGCAGTGCTAGAGACCCACTGCGCCTCTTTAATTCACCCCTCCACTTT. Translation gives CSARDPLRLFNSPLHF.

This clonotype was found once. The gene calls are TRBV10-3 and TRBJ2-1; possibly TRBD1 for D (6 bases). This CDR3 has 14 residues. The germline gives CDR1 ENHRY, CDR2 SYGVKD. The V gene lost 5 bases and the J gene lost 3 bases, with 11 bases spanning the gap. The CDR3 sequence is CAISPMDSYNEQFF. The DNA of the CDR3 is TGTGCCATCAGTCCAATGGACAGCTACAATGAGCAGTTCTTC.

Here the CDR3 reads CSARREMVYNEQFF. The CDR3 DNA sequence: TGCAGTGCTAGGCGGGAGATGGTCTACAATGAGCAGTTCTTC. The rearrangement links TRBV20-1 to TRBJ2-1; 7 bases align to TRBD2. Per the germline V gene, CDR1 is DFQATT and CDR2 is SNEGSKA (reference sequence). V lost 3 bases, J lost 3 bases, and 5 bases stayed unmatched. The CDR3 length is 14 residues.

This chain joins TRBV11-2 and TRBJ2-1; possible D gene TRBD2, 6 bases. The germline CDR1 and CDR2 sequences are SGHAT and FQNNGV. This CDR3 spans 17 amino acids. The ends were cut back, 4 bases at V and 6 bases at J, with 22 bases in the middle. The CDR3 reads CASSSPYGTDGGNEQFF. In DNA, the CDR3 is TGTGCCAGCAGCTCGCCCTACGGGACTGACGGTGGCAATGAGCAGTTCTTC.

This clonotype was seen only a few times. V is TRBV20-1 and J is TRBJ1-6; tentative D call: TRBD1 (5 bases). Germline CDR1 reads DFQATT; CDR2 reads SNEGSKA (reference sequence). The CDR3 contains 12 residues. The CDR3 reads CSADGGNSPLHF. In DNA form, the CDR3 reads TGCAGCGCCGACGGGGGTAATTCACCCCTCCACTTT.

The chain links TRBV11-3 to TRBJ2-1, with TRBD1 identical over 7 bases. The length of the CDR3 is 15 residues. Trimming cost V 5 bases and J 0 bases; bases outside gene matches: 4. Germline V CDR1 and CDR2: SGHNT, YENEEA. This CDR3 reads CASSVHRGSYNEQFF. The CDR3 DNA is TGTGCCAGCAGCGTCCACAGGGGCTCCTACAATGAGCAGTTCTTC.